One sample yielded the 32 T cell receptor beta chains listed below, sequenced in a study of cytomegalovirus exposure and HLA in healthy donors. Primers included in the PCR were 60 Vbeta and 13 Jbeta primers. Produced via immunoSEQ multiplex PCR; TCRdb's table is partial and in-frame only. The sample consists of 150,000 to 200,000 clones, about 72% of them appearing once. Material: PBMCs. The receptors here all came from a man aged 25 to 45 in good health and CMV-seropositive.

The chain links TRBV5-1 to TRBJ2-5; TRBD1 is a possible D gene (6 bases). V was clipped by 4 bases and J by 5 bases, with 18 bases between them. This CDR3 has 15 residues. In germline, CDR1 is SGHRS, CDR2 YFSETQ. Here the CDR3 DNA reads TGCGCCAGCAGCCTGGACGAGGGGGTTTCGGAGACCCAGTACTTC. It translates to CASSLDEGVSETQYF.

The chain employs TRBV2 and TRBJ2-7, with TRBD2 matching 7 bases. CDR1 and CDR2 (germline): SNHLY, FYNNEI. This CDR3 comprises 15 residues. After removal of 5 bases from V and 1 base from J, the junction contained 8 bases not matched to a gene. CDR3 loop: CASSLGRVRSYEQYF. In DNA, the CDR3 is TGTGCCAGCAGTTTGGGGAGGGTAAGGTCCTACGAGCAGTACTTC.

The CDR3 region has the DNA TGCGCCAGCAGCTTTGGCGGCCAAGATACGCAGTATTTT. Protein: CASSFGGQDTQYF. V usage is TRBV5-1 and J usage is TRBJ2-3; D is undetermined. CDR1 and CDR2 (germline): SGHRS, YFSETQ. The CDR3 covers 13 residues. Trimming stripped 2 bases from V and 5 bases from J, with 9 bases between.

The V gene is TRBV19, the J gene TRBJ2-7; 10 bases agree with TRBD1. CDR3 length: 15 amino acids. The germline CDR1 and CDR2 sequences are LNHDA and SQIVND (reference sequence). The junction had 8 bases not matched to a gene; V was cut back by 5 bases and J by 4 bases. The CDR3 coding sequence is TGTGCCAGTAGTCTAAGGGGGACAGGGGAGTACGAGCAGTACTTC. As protein: CASSLRGTGEYEQYF.

The DNA for the CDR3 is TGTGCCAGCAGCCAAATCAGGGGGGCCCAGGGCTACACCTTC. This sequence encodes CASSQIRGAQGYTF. The chain links TRBV5-6 to TRBJ1-2, with 7 bases aligning to TRBD1. The V segment lost 4 bases and the J segment 8 bases; nucleotides outside the gene matches: 11. The germline CDR1 and CDR2 sequences are SGHDT and YYEEEE. This CDR3 has 14 amino acids.

This clone was seen more than once but under ten times. This chain uses TRBV5-5 with TRBJ1-5; 7 bases align to TRBD1. The germline V gene has CDR1 SGHKS and CDR2 YYEKEE (reference sequence). The CDR3 contains 19 residues. V shed 4 bases, J shed 4 bases, and the junction held 20 bases outside the gene matches. In DNA, the CDR3 is TGTGCCAGCAGCCACAAAATAGGACAGGATTCTTGGTTGAATCAGCCCCAGCATTTT. Translation gives CASSHKIGQDSWLNQPQHF.

The chain combines TRBV6-6 with TRBJ1-4; 7 nucleotides line up with TRBD1. Germline assignment: CDR1 MNHNY and CDR2 SVGAGI (reference sequence). Losses at the gene ends were 6 bases for V and 7 bases for J; bases not matched to a gene: 8. CDR3 size: 14 residues. The CDR3 DNA sequence: TGTGCCAGCAGCCCGACAGGGAGAGCTGAAAAACTGTTTTTT. Protein: CASSPTGRAEKLFF.

With regard to this clone: The sample holds other DNA sequences that translate to the same CDR3. The V and J genes are TRBV4-1 and TRBJ2-7; 7 bases are shared with TRBD2. This CDR3 is built from 14 residues. CDR1 MGHRA and CDR2 YSYEKL come from the germline V gene. Trimming at V came to 0 bases and at J to 3 bases, leaving 2 bases not matched to a gene. The CDR3 bases are TGCGCCAGCAGCCAAGATCGCGGGAGCTACGAGCAGTACTTC. Translation: CASSQDRGSYEQYF.

This clone came up a few times. The chain combines TRBV10-2 with TRBJ1-1; 12 nucleotides agree with TRBD1. CDR1 and CDR2 (germline): WSHSY, SAAADI. CDR3 length equals 14 residues. V lost 10 bases to trimming and J lost 5 bases; unmatched junction nucleotides: 8. CDR3: CATSGQGARTEAFF. CDR3 nucleotides: TGCGCCACCTCGGGACAGGGGGCGAGGACTGAAGCTTTCTTT.

This chain joins TRBV20-1 and TRBJ1-2; D possibly corresponds to TRBD1 (5 bases). Germline lookup yields CDR1 DFQATT and CDR2 SNEGSKA (reference sequence). V lost 3 bases, J lost 5 bases, and 7 bases lay in between. The CDR3 sequence is 11 residues long. Here the CDR3 DNA reads TGCAGTGCTAGCGGGGGGTATGGCTACACCTTC. Its translation: CSASGGYGYTF.

This chain links TRBV2 with TRBJ1-6; no clear D gene. Trimming took off 2 bases at V and 8 bases at J, with 13 bases between the two ends. The length of the CDR3 is 15 residues. Per germline, CDR1 SNHLY and CDR2 FYNNEI. CDR3: CASSEMGERDSPLHF. CDR3 in DNA: TGTGCCAGCAGTGAAATGGGAGAACGCGATTCACCCCTCCACTTT.

This chain joins TRBV9 and TRBJ1-4, with 10 bases that match TRBD1. Looked up from germline, CDR1 is SGDLS and CDR2 is YYNGEE. CDR3 length: 14 residues. J was trimmed by 8 bases and V by 3 bases; bases with no gene match: 4. The CDR3 is CASSGPGQGEKLFF. DNA of the CDR3: TGTGCCAGCAGCGGACCGGGACAGGGGGAAAAACTGTTTTTT.

In this sample, this clone turned up once. This chain uses TRBV7-9 with TRBJ2-7; the match to TRBD1 covers 9 bases. This CDR3 spans 15 amino acids. Losses at the gene ends were 4 bases for V and 2 bases for J; bases not matched to a gene: 6. CDR1 is SEHNR and CDR2 is FQNEAQ in the germline V gene (reference sequence). The CDR3 region has the DNA TGTGCCAGCAGCTCTAGGGACAGGGAGACCTACGAGCAGTACTTC. This codes for CASSSRDRETYEQYF.

The rearrangement uses TRBV5-4 and TRBJ1-2; TRBD1 might be the D (6 bases). Trimming cost V 4 bases and J 4 bases, with 20 bases left between them. CDR3 length equals 16 residues. Germline-derived CDR1 and CDR2 are SGHNT and YYREEE (reference sequence). The CDR3 sequence is CASSTSGGGAGYGYTF. The DNA of the CDR3 is TGTGCCAGCAGCACCAGCGGGGGGGGCGCAGGCTATGGCTACACCTTC.

This chain joins TRBV7-9 and TRBJ2-7, with 10 bases identical to TRBD1. Germline trimming cut 1 base from V and 0 bases from J; bases unmatched to any gene: 6. CDR1 and CDR2 (germline): SEHNR, FQNEAQ (reference sequence). This CDR3 has 17 amino acids. CDR3 region: CASSLVARTGGSYEQYF. The CDR3 DNA sequence: TGTGCCAGCAGCTTAGTCGCCCGGACAGGGGGCTCCTACGAGCAGTACTTC.

The chain joins TRBV5-6 to TRBJ2-7; D gene ambiguous. The germline V gene encodes CDR1 SGHDT and CDR2 YYEEEE. The V end lost 0 bases, the J end lost 5 bases, and 6 bases lay between the germline ends. CDR3 length equals 12 residues. The CDR3 reads CASSLDYNEQYF. The CDR3 DNA is TGTGCCAGCAGCTTGGACTACAACGAGCAGTACTTC.

This clone came up a few times. The CDR3 protein is CASSLVPGNSGNTIYF. The CDR3 bases are TGCGCCAGCAGCTTGGTGCCGGGTAACTCTGGAAACACCATATATTTT. This rearrangement joins TRBV5-1 to TRBJ1-3; the D is unclear. The CDR3 has 16 amino acids. Deletions cut 0 bases from V and 0 bases from J, with 10 bases between. Germline V lookup: CDR1 SGHRS, CDR2 YFSETQ.

The gene calls are TRBV5-4 and TRBJ1-1; D is undetermined. CDR1 is SGHNT and CDR2 is YYREEE in the germline V gene (reference sequence). V lost 0 bases and J 7 bases, leaving 13 bases between the germline ends. The CDR3 runs 14 residues. DNA of the CDR3: TGTGCCAGCAGCTTGGATAACGGGGATGGTGAAGCTTTCTTT. Translating it yields CASSLDNGDGEAFF.

This clone was observed a handful of times. The rearrangement uses TRBV19 and TRBJ1-4, with TRBD1 matching over 10 bases. CDR3 length: 16 residues. Germline loops: CDR1 LNHDA, CDR2 SQIVND (reference sequence). The V segment lost 4 bases and the J segment 6 bases; nucleotides outside the gene matches: 8. The CDR3 sequence: CASSRSPGQGYEKLFF. CDR3 bases: TGTGCCAGTAGTAGAAGCCCGGGACAGGGGTATGAAAAACTGTTTTTT.

This clone has only one observation. The genes are TRBV14 and TRBJ2-7; 11 bases map to TRBD1. The CDR3 length is 14 residues. Losses at the gene ends were 3 bases for V and 11 bases for J; bases not matched to a gene: 9. Germline V gene data show CDR1 as SGHDN and CDR2 as FVKESK. This CDR3 reads CASSHTGTGGLEYF. In nucleotides, the CDR3 is TGTGCCAGCAGCCATACCGGGACAGGGGGATTGGAGTACTTC.

In this sample, this clone turned up a few times. The gene calls are TRBV5-1 and TRBJ2-7, with 7 nucleotides matching TRBD1. The V segment lost 5 bases and the J segment 0 bases; nucleotides outside the gene matches: 2. CDR3 length: 13 residues. Germline-derived CDR1 and CDR2 are SGHRS and YFSETQ. The CDR3 here is CASRTGSSYEQYF. The CDR3 bases are TGCGCCAGCAGGACAGGGAGCTCCTACGAGCAGTACTTC.

This rearrangement joins TRBV4-1 to TRBJ1-6; 7 nucleotides match TRBD1. The germline CDR1 and CDR2 sequences are MGHRA and YSYEKL. This CDR3 contains 14 residues. V shed 0 bases, J shed 10 bases, and the junction held 3 bases outside the gene matches. The CDR3, as DNA: TGCGCCAGCAGCCAAGAATTGACAGGGTCACCCCTCCACTTT. This encodes CASSQELTGSPLHF.

V and J are TRBV9 and TRBJ2-1, with TRBD2 matching 12 bases. With 4 bases clipped from V and 6 bases from J, the junction kept 5 bases outside the gene matches. Germline loops: CDR1 SGDLS, CDR2 YYNGEE. The CDR3 contains 15 residues. CDR3 loop: CASSLTSGGGNEQFF. DNA for the CDR3: TGTGCCAGCAGCTTGACTAGCGGGGGCGGCAATGAGCAGTTCTTC. Based on the CDR3 plus reference TRBV9 and TRBJ2-1, the full variable domain is DSGVTQTPKHLITATGQRVTLRCSPRSGDLSVYWYQQSLDQGLQFLIQYYNGEERAKGNILERFSAQQFPDLHSELNLSSLELGDSALYFCASSLTSGGGNEQFFGPGTRLTVL.

The chain is built from TRBV6-1 and TRBJ1-6, with 7 bases matching TRBD1. V lost 3 bases and J lost 0; bases outside the gene matches: 8. There are 18 residues in the CDR3. Germline CDR1 reads MNHNS; CDR2 reads SASEGT. CDR3 DNA sequence: TGTGCCAGCAGTGAGTTGGGACAGCTTAGCTCCTATAATTCACCCCTCCACTTT. Its protein product is CASSELGQLSSYNSPLHF.

This sequence joins TRBV7-9 and TRBJ2-5, with a possible D match to TRBD1 (5 bases). The V gene lost 1 base and the J gene lost 3 bases, with 9 bases spanning the gap. Germline CDR1 is SEHNR and CDR2 is FQNEAQ (reference sequence). CDR3 size: 14 residues. In nucleotides, the CDR3 is TGTGCCAGCAGCTTAGTAGTCAGGGAAGAGACCCAGTACTTC. Protein: CASSLVVREETQYF.

V usage is TRBV28 and J usage is TRBJ1-6; a weak D match, TRBD1 (6 bases). CDR1 is MDHEN, CDR2 SYDVKM, per germline. This CDR3 is built from 17 residues. Deletions cut 2 bases from V and 8 bases from J, with 19 bases between. CDR3 amino acids: CASSLPLFRGGDSPLHF. The CDR3, as DNA: TGTGCCAGCAGTTTACCCCTCTTTAGGGGGGGCGATTCACCCCTCCACTTT.

The chain couples TRBV29-1 to TRBJ2-3, with 11 bases aligning to TRBD1. CDR1 and CDR2 from the germline V gene are SQVTM and ANQGSEA. The CDR3 has 14 amino acids. V trimming: 2 bases; J trimming: 6 bases; junction bases outside the gene matches: 4. CDR3 nucleotide sequence: TGCAGCGTTGAAAGGACAGGGGGCGTCGATACGCAGTATTTT. Protein: CSVERTGGVDTQYF.

This chain joins TRBV12-5 and TRBJ2-5; TRBD1 matches 7 bases. Germline lookup yields CDR1 LGHNT and CDR2 FRNRAP. CDR3 length: 12 amino acids. J was trimmed by 2 bases and V by 8 bases; bases with no gene match: 2. The DNA for the CDR3 is TGTGCTAGTAGGGGACAGCAAGAGACCCAGTACTTC. This sequence encodes CASRGQQETQYF.

The genes are TRBV28 and TRBJ2-7, with D perhaps TRBD1 (6 bases). V was shortened by 0 bases and J by 4 bases, with 13 bases between the two germline ends. This CDR3 spans 15 amino acids. Germline V gives CDR1 MDHEN, CDR2 SYDVKM. The CDR3 sequence is CASSLWGTQYYEQYF. CDR3 in DNA: TGTGCCAGCAGTTTATGGGGGACACAATATTACGAGCAGTACTTC.

This chain joins TRBV10-3 and TRBJ2-1; the match to TRBD2 covers 9 bases. The length of the CDR3 is 16 residues. Per the germline V gene, CDR1 is ENHRY and CDR2 is SYGVKD. V gave up 5 bases and J gave up 6 bases; unmatched junction bases: 11. CDR3 region: CAISKGLATGGNEQFF. In DNA, the CDR3 is TGTGCCATCAGTAAGGGACTAGCTACGGGGGGCAATGAGCAGTTCTTC.

This clone turned up a few times. The V gene is TRBV6-1, the J gene TRBJ1-6; no clear D. The CDR3 consists of 15 residues. V dropped 2 bases and J dropped 7 bases, with 12 bases sitting between them. Germline V CDR1 and CDR2: MNHNS, SASEGT. The CDR3 DNA reads as TGTGCCAGCAGTGAACTAGGTAGGAGAAATTCACCCCTCCACTTT. It specifies CASSELGRRNSPLHF.

V and J are TRBV30 and TRBJ1-5; D ambiguous. Germline lookup yields CDR1 GTSNPN and CDR2 SVGIG (reference sequence). The CDR3 loop spans 10 amino acids. Between the trimmed V and J ends, which lost 5 bases and 12 bases, there was a span of 11 bases. CDR3: CAWGTANQHF. The CDR3 bases are TGTGCCTGGGGAACAGCCAACCAGCATTTT.